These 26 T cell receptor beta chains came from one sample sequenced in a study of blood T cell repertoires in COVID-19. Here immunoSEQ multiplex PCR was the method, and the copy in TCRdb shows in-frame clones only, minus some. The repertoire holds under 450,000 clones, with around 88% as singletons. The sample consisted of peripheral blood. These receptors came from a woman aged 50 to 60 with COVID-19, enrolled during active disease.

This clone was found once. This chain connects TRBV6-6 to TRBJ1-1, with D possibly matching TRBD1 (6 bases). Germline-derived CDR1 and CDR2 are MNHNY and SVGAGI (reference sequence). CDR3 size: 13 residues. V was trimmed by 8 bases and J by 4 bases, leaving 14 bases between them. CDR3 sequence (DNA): TGTGCCAGCTTTGAGGGACATGGCACTGAAGCTTTCTTT. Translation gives CASFEGHGTEAFF.

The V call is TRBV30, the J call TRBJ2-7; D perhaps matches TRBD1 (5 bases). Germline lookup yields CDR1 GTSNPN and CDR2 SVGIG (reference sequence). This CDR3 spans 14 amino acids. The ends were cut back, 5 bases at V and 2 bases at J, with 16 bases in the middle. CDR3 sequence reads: CAWCQGTSTYEQYF. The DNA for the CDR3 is TGTGCCTGGTGTCAGGGAACGTCAACCTACGAGCAGTACTTC.

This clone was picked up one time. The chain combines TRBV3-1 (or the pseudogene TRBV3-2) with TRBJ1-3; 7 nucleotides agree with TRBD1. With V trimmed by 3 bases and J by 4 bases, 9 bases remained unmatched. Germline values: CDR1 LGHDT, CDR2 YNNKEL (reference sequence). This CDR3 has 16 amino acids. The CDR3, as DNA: TGTGCCAGCAGCCAGACCCACACAGGGGCGGGAAACACCATATATTTT. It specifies CASSQTHTGAGNTIYF.

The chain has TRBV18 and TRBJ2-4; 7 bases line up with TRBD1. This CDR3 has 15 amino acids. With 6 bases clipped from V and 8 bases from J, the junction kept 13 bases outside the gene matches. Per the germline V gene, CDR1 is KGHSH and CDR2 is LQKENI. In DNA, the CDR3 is TGTGCCAGCTCGGCTAGGGACAGTCTAGAGGACATTCAGTACTTC. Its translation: CASSARDSLEDIQYF.

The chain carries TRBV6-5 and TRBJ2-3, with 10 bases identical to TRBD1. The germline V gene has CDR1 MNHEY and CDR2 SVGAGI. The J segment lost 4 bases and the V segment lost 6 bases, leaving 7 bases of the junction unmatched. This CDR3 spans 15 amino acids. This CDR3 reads CASSQTGGAADTQYF. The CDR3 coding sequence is TGTGCCAGCAGCCAGACAGGGGGCGCCGCAGATACGCAGTATTTT.

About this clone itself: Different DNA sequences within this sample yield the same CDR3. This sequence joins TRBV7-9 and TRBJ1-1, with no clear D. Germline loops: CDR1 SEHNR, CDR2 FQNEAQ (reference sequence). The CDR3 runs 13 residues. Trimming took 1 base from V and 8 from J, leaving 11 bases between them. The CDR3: CASSLDSGPEAFF. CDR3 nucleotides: TGTGCCAGCAGCTTAGATAGCGGGCCCGAAGCTTTCTTT.

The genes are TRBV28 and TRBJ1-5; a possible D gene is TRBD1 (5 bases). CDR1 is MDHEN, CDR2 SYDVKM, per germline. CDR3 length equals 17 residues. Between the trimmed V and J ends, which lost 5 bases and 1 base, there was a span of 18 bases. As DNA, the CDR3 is TGTGCCAGCAGTGTGGGGCTGGGGCAAGCAAGCAATCAGCCCCAGCATTTT. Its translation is CASSVGLGQASNQPQHF.

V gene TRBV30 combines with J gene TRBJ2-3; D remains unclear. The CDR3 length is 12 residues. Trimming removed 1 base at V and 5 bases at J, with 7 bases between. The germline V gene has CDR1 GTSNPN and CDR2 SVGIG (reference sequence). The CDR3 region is CAWSGFRDTQYF. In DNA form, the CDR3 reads TGTGCCTGGAGTGGGTTCAGAGATACGCAGTATTTT.

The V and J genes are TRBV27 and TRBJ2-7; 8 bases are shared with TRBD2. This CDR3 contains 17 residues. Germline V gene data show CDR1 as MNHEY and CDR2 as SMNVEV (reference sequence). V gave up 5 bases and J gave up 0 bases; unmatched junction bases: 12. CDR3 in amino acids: CASSPGPGGTSSYEQYF. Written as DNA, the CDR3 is TGTGCCAGCAGTCCAGGCCCGGGAGGGACAAGCTCCTACGAGCAGTACTTC.

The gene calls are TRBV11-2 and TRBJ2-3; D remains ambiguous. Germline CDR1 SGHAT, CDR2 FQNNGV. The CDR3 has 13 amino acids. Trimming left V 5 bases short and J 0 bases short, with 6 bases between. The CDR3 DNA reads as TGTGCCAGCAGCCTCGGGAGCACAGATACGCAGTATTTT. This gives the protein CASSLGSTDTQYF.

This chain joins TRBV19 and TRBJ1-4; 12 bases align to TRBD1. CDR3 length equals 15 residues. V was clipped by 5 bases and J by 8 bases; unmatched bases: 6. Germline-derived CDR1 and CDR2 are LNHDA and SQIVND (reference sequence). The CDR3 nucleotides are TGTGCCAGTAGTGCCTTCGGGACAGGGGGCGAAAAACTGTTTTTT. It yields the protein CASSAFGTGGEKLFF.

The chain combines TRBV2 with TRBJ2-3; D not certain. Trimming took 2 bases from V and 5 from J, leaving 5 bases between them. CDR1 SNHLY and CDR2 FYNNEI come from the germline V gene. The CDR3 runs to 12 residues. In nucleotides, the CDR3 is TGTGCCAGCAGTGAATACGGAGATACGCAGTATTTT. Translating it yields CASSEYGDTQYF.

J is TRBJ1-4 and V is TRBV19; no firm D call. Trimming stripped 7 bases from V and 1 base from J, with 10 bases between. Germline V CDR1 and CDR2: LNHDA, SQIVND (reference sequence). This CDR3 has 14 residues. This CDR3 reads CASIKGGTNEKLFF. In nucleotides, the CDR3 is TGTGCCAGTATCAAGGGAGGAACTAATGAAAAACTGTTTTTT.

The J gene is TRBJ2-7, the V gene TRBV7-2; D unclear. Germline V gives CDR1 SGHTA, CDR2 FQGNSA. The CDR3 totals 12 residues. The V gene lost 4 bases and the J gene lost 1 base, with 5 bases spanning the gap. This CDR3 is CASSSFSYEQYF. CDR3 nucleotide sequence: TGTGCCAGCAGCTCCTTTTCCTACGAGCAGTACTTC. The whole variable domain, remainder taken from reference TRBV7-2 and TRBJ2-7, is GAGVSQSPSNKVTEKGKDVELRCDPISGHTALYWYRQSLGQGLEFLIYFQGNSAPDKSGLPSDRFSAERTGGSVSTLTIQRTQQEDSAVYLCASSSFSYEQYFGPGTRLTVT.

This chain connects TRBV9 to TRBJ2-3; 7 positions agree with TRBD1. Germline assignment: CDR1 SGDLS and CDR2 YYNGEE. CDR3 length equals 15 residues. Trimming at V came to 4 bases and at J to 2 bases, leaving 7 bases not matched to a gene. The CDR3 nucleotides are TGTGCCAGCAGCCCCCGGGACAGTTACACAGATACGCAGTATTTT. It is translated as CASSPRDSYTDTQYF.

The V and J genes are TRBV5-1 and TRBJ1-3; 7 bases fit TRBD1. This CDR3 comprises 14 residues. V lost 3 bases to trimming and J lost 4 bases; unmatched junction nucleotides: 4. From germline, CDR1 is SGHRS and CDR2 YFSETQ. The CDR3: CASSSGTEGNTIYF. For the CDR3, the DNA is TGCGCCAGCAGCTCCGGGACAGAAGGAAACACCATATATTTT.

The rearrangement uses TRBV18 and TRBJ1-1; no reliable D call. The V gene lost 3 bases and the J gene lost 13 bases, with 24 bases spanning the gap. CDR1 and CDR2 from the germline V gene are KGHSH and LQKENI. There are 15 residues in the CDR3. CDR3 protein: CASSPSIPIEPLNFF. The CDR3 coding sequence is TGTGCCAGCTCACCTTCCATCCCAATTGAGCCCTTAAATTTCTTT.

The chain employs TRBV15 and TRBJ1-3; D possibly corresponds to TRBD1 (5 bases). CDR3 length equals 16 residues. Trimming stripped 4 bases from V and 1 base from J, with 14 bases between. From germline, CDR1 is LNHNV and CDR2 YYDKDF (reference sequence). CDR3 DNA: TGTGCCACCAGCAAGACGTCGGGGGTTTCTGGAAACACCATATATTTT. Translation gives CATSKTSGVSGNTIYF.

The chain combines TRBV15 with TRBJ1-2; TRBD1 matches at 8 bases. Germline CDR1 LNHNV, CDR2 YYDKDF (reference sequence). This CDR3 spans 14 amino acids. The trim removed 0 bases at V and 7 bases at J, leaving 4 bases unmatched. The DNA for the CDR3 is TGTGCCACCAGCAGAGACAGGGGGCAGACTGGCTACACCTTC. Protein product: CATSRDRGQTGYTF.

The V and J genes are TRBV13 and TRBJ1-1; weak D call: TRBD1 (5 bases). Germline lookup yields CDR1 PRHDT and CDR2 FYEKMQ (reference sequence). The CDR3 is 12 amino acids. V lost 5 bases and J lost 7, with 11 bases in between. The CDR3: CASSIAQDEAFF. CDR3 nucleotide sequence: TGTGCCAGCAGCATCGCACAGGATGAAGCTTTCTTT.

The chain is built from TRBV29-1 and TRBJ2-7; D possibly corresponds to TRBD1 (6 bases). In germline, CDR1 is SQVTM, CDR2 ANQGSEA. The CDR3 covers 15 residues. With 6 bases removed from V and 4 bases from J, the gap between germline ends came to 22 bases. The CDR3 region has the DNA TGCAGCGTGGCGTTCTTACAGGGTAGGGAGTACGAGCAGTACTTC. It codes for CSVAFLQGREYEQYF.

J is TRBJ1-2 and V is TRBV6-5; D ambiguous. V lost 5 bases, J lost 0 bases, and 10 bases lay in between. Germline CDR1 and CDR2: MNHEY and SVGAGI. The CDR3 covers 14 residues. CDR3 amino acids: CASSREVANYGYTF. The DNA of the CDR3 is TGTGCCAGCAGTCGGGAGGTAGCTAACTATGGCTACACCTTC.

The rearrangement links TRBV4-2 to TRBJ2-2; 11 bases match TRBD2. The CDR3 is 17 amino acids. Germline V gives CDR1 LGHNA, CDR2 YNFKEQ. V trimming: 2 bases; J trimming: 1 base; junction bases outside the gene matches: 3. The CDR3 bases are TGTGCCAGCAGCCAATTAACTAGCGGGGGGAACACCGGGGAGCTGTTTTTT. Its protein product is CASSQLTSGGNTGELFF.

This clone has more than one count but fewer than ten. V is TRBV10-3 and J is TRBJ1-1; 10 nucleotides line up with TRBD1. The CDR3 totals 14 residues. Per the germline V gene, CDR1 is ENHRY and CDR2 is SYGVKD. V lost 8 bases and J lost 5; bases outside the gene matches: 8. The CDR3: CAIHMGTGATEAFF. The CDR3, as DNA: TGTGCCATCCATATGGGGACAGGGGCGACTGAAGCTTTCTTT.

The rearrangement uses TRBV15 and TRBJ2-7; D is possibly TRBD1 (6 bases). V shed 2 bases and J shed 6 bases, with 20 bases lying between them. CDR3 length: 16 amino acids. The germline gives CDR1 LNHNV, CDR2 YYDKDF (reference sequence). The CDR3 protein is CATSRYQGTNPREQYF. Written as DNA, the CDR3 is TGTGCCACCAGCAGATACCAGGGGACAAACCCTCGCGAGCAGTACTTC.

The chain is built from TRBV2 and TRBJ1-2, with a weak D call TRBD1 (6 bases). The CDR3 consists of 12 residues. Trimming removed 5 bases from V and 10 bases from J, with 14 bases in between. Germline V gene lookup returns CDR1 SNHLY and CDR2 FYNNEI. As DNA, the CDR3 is TGTGCCAGCAGTCCGAAAGGGGGGGTCTACACCTTC. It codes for CASSPKGGVYTF.